The clone carrying this T cell receptor (beta chain) showed up many times. Using RNA template, CDR3s of TCR alpha and beta were amplified with iRepertoire arm-PCR. TCRdb re-called the multiplex PCR reads with MiXCR, one entry per CDR3 protein. The repertoire consists of a few hundred thousand distinct CDR3 sequences, with around 45% occurring once and the leading ten covering around 13%. This sample was included in a study of glioma-infiltrating T cells. V was pared by 8 bases and J by 1 base, with 5 bases between. Germline V gene lookup returns CDR1 MNHNS and CDR2 SASEGT. The length of the CDR3 is 12 residues.

The chain has TRBV6-1 and TRBJ2-2; D not certain. The receptor comes from a human donor with low-grade glioma or glioblastoma, undergoing nonglioma brain surgery, or in good health (not recorded which). The specimen sequenced was glioma tissue, nonneoplastic brain tissue, or PBMCs (not recorded which). CDR3 region: CASGLNTGELFF. The CDR3 DNA sequence: TGTGCCAGCGGCCTGAACACCGGGGAGCTGTTTTTT.